These T cell receptor beta chains were read from a single sample in a study of blood T cell repertoires in COVID-19. Profiling relied on immunoSEQ multiplex PCR, and the TCRdb table lists in-frame clones only, not all of them. This repertoire shows fewer than 250,000 clones, around 90% found once; its top ten account for 0.83%. Input material: peripheral blood. Receptors originate from a young man with COVID-19, enrolled during active disease. The CDR3 runs from the conserved cysteine through the conserved F or W. D genes are given only for firm matches. Clone sizes are given selectively: once, few, many, or a class where the clone is expanded.

TGCGCCAGCAGCCAGGGATGGACAGGGGGCTTGACTGGAAACACCATATATTTT	CASSQGWTGGLTGNTIYF	TRBV4-1	TRBJ1-3	NA	TRBD1
TGTGCCAGCAGTTTGGGGGCAGGGGGCACTTCTAGCACAGATACGCAGTATTTT	CASSLGAGGTSSTDTQYF	TRBV28	TRBJ2-3	NA	TRBD1
TGTGCCAGTAGTCCCCAGGGCGTCGGAAACACCATATATTTT	CASSPQGVGNTIYF	TRBV19	TRBJ1-3	NA	NA
TGTGCCAGCAGTTACCCCGATCGGGGAGTCTATGGCTACACCTTC	CASSYPDRGVYGYTF	TRBV6-5	TRBJ1-2	NA	NA
TGTGCCAGCAGCCTCGGGGGATTCGCCTCTGAAGCTTTCTTT	CASSLGGFASEAFF	TRBV14	TRBJ1-1	NA	NA
TGCGCCAGCAGCCAAGATCAGGGAGGAAATCCACCCCTCCACTTT	CASSQDQGGNPPLHF	TRBV4-1	TRBJ1-6	once	NA
TGCGCCAGCAGCTTGGTACAGGGTCGCACCGGGGAGCTGTTTTTT	CASSLVQGRTGELFF	TRBV5-1	TRBJ2-2	NA	NA
TGCGCCAGCAGCTTGGCCGAACAGGCTGATGGCTACACCTTC	CASSLAEQADGYTF	TRBV5-1	TRBJ1-2	once	NA
TGTGCCAGCAGCTCAGGGGGCTGGGGCAATCAGCCCCAGCATTTT	CASSSGGWGNQPQHF	TRBV28	TRBJ1-5	NA	TRBD1
TGTGCCAGCAGCTTGGCGGGGGGTATTGGCTATGGCTACACCTTC	CASSLAGGIGYGYTF	TRBV5-6	TRBJ1-2	NA	NA
TGTGCCAGCAGTGACTGGCCAGCTAACTATGGCTACACCTTC	CASSDWPANYGYTF	TRBV6-4	TRBJ1-2	once	NA
TGTGCCAGCAGCGTAGTACAGGGCAGGGCCACCGGGGAGCTGTTTTTT	CASSVVQGRATGELFF	TRBV9	TRBJ2-2	few	NA
TGTGCCAGCAGCTCCGAACCCAGGGAGGCCCCCTACGAGCAGTACTTC	CASSSEPREAPYEQYF	TRBV11-2	TRBJ2-7	NA	NA
TGTGCCTGGAGCACCTGGGGGGGGACCTATAATTCACCCCTCCACTTT	CAWSTWGGTYNSPLHF	TRBV30	TRBJ1-6	NA	NA
TGTGCCAGCAGCTTAGGGGACAGTTACGAGCAGTACTTC	CASSLGDSYEQYF	TRBV7-6	TRBJ2-7	NA	TRBD1
TGTGCCAGCAGTTACGTCGGGAATGGCTACACCTTC	CASSYVGNGYTF	TRBV6-6	TRBJ1-2	NA	NA
TGTGCCAGCAGCTCCCAGTCGGCAGGGGGACCTATTGACTATGGCTACACCTTC	CASSSQSAGGPIDYGYTF	TRBV21-1	TRBJ1-2	NA	NA
TGTGCCAGTTGCGGACAGGGGGCGCCGGGAAACACCATATATTTT	CASCGQGAPGNTIYF	TRBV2	TRBJ1-3	NA	TRBD1
TGCGCCAGCAGCTTGGCAGGGACTGCGAACACCGGGGAGCTGTTTTTT	CASSLAGTANTGELFF	TRBV5-1	TRBJ2-2	once	NA
TGTGCCAGCACAAAAAGACTAGAAGGCGAGCAGTACTTC	CASTKRLEGEQYF	TRBV2	TRBJ2-7	NA	NA
TGTGCCAGCAGCCTCGGACTAGCGGCCACAGATACGCAGTATTTT	CASSLGLAATDTQYF	TRBV7-3	TRBJ2-3	NA	TRBD2
TGCGCCAGCAGCCTAGGACTCGACACAAGCACAGATACGCAGTATTTT	CASSLGLDTSTDTQYF	TRBV4-1	TRBJ2-3	NA	NA